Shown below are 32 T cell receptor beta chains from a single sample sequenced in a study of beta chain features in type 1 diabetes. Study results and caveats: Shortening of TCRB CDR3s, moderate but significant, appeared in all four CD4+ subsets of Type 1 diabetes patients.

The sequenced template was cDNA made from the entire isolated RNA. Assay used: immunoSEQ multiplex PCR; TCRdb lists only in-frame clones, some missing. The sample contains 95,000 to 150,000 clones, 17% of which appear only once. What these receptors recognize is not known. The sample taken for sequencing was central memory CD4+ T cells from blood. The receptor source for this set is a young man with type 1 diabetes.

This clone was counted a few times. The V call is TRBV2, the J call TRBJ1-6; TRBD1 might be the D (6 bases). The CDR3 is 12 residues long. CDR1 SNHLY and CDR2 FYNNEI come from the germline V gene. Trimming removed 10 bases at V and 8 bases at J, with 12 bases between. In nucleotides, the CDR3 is TGTGCCACCCGGAGGGGGGATTCACCCCTCCACTTT. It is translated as CATRRGDSPLHF.

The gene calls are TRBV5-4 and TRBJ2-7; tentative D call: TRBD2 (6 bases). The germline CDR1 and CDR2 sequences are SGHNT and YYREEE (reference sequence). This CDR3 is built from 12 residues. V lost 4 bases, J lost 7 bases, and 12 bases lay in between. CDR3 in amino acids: CASSLVGGEQYF. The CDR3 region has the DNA TGTGCCAGCAGCCTAGTGGGGGGTGAGCAGTACTTC. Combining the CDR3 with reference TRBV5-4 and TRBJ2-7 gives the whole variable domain ETGVTQSPTHLIKTRGQQVTLRCSSQSGHNTVSWYQQALGQGPQFIFQYYREEENGRGNFPPRFSGLQFPNYSSELNVNALELDDSALYLCASSLVGGEQYFGPGTRLTVT.

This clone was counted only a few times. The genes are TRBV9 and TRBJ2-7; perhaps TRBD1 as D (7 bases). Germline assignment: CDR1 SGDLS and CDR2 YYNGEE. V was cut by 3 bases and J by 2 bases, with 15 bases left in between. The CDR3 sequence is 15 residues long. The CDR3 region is CASSASRGTAYEQYF. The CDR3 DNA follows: TGTGCCAGCAGCGCGAGCCGCGGGACAGCCTACGAGCAGTACTTC.

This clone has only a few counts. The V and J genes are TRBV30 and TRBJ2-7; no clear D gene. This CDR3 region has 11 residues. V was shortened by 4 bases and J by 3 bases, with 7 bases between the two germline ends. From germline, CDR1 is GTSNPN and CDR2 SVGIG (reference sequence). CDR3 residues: CAWTQSYEQYF. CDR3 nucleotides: TGTGCCTGGACACAGAGCTACGAGCAGTACTTC.

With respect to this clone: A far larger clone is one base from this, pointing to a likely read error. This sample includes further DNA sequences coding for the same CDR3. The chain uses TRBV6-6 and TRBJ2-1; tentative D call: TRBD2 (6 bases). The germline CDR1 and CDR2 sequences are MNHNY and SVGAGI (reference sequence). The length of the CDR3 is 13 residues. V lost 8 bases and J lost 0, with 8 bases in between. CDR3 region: CASGGSSYNEQFF. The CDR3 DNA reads TGTGCCAGCGGGGGGAGCTCCTACAATGAGCAGTTCTTC.

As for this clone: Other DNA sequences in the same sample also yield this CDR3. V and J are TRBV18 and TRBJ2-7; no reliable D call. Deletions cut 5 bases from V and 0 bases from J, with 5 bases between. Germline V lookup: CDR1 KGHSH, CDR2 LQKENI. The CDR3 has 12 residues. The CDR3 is CASSTDSYEQYF. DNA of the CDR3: TGTGCCAGCTCAACAGACTCCTACGAGCAGTACTTC.

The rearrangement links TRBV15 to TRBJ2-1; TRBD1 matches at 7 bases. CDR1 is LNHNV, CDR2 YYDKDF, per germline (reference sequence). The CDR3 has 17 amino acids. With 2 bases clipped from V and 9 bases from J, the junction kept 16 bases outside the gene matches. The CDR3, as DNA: TGTGCCACCAGCAGAAATACCAGGGGGTTGGTAACGGGTGAGCAGTTCTTC. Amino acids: CATSRNTRGLVTGEQFF.

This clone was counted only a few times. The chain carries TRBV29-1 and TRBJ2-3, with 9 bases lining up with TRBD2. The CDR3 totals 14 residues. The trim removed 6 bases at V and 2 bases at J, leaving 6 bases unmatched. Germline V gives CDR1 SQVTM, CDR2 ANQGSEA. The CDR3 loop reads CSVTTSGPTDTQYF. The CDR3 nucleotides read TGCAGCGTAACGACTAGCGGACCCACAGATACGCAGTATTTT.

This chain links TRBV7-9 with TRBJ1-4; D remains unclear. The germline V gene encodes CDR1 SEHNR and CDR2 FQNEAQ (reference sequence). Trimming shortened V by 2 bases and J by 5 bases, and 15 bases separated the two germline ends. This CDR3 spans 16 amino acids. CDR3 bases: TGTGCCAGCAGCTTAATGGGCGGGTCCGTGAATGAAAAACTGTTTTTT. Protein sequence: CASSLMGGSVNEKLFF. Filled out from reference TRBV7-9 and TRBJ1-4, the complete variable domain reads DTGVSQNPRHKITKRGQNVTFRCDPISEHNRLYWYRQTLGQGPEFLTYFQNEAQLEKSRLLSDRFSAERPKGSFSTLEIQRTEQGDSAMYLCASSLMGGSVNEKLFFGSGTQLSVL.

CDR3 region: CASSSSIYGYTF. CDR3 nucleotides: TGTGCCAGCAGCTCCAGTATCTATGGCTACACCTTC. The V call is TRBV5-4, the J call TRBJ1-2; no clear D gene. V shed 3 bases and J shed 4 bases, with 7 bases lying between them. The CDR3 spans 12 residues. Germline V gene data show CDR1 as SGHNT and CDR2 as YYREEE (reference sequence).

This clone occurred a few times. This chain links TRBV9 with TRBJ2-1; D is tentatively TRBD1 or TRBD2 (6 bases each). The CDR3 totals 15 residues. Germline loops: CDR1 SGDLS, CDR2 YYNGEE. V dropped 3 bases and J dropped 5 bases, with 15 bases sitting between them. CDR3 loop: CASSGAPGANNEQFF. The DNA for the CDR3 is TGTGCCAGCAGCGGAGCCCCGGGGGCCAACAATGAGCAGTTCTTC.

The CDR3 loop is CASSFGTVVYEQYF. The CDR3 DNA sequence: TGCGCCAGCAGCTTCGGGACAGTGGTCTACGAGCAGTACTTC. V is TRBV5-1 and J is TRBJ2-5; 7 bases fit TRBD1. Judging by the DNA end, TRBJ2-7 fits better; the J call may be wrong. The CDR3 contains 14 residues. CDR1 and CDR2 from the germline V gene are SGHRS and YFSETQ.

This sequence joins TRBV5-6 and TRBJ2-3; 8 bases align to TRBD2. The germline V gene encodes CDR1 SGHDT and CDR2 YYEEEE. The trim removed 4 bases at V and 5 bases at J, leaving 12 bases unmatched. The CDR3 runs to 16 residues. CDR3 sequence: CASSIPSRAGGDTQYF. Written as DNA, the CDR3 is TGTGCCAGCAGCATCCCTTCGCGGGCGGGGGGAGATACGCAGTATTTT.

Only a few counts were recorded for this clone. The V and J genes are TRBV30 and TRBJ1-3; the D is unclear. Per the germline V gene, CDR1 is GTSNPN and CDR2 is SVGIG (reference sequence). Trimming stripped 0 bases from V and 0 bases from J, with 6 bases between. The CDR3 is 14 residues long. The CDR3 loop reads CAWSVTLSGNTIYF. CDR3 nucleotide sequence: TGTGCCTGGAGTGTTACCCTCTCTGGAAACACCATATATTTT.

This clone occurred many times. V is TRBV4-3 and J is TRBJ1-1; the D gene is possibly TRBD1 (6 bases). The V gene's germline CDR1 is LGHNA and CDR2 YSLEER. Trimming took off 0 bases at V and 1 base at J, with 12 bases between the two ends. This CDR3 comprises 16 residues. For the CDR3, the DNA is TGCGCCAGCAGCCAAGACCCACAGGGTGCGAACACTGAAGCTTTCTTT. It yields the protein CASSQDPQGANTEAFF.

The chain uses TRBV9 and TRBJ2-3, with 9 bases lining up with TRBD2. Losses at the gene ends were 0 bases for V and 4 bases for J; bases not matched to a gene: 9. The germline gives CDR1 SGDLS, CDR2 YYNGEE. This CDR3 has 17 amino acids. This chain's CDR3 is CASSVGAGGPFADTQYF. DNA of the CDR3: TGTGCCAGCAGCGTAGGGGCGGGAGGGCCGTTTGCAGATACGCAGTATTTT.

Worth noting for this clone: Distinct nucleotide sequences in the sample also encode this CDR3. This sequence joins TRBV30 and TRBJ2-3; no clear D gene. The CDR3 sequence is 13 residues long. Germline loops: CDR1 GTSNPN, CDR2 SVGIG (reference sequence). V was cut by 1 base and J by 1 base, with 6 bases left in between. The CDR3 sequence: CAWSGGRTDTQYF. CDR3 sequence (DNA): TGTGCCTGGAGTGGCGGTCGCACAGATACGCAGTATTTT.

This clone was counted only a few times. The DNA for the CDR3 is TGTGCCAGCAGCCAAGGGGCGGGAGGGGAGACCCAGTACTTC. The encoded protein is CASSQGAGGETQYF. The chain combines TRBV4-2 with TRBJ2-5, with 9 bases aligning to TRBD2. The junction had 2 bases not matched to a gene; V was cut back by 1 base and J by 5 bases. This CDR3 has 14 amino acids. Germline-derived CDR1 and CDR2 are LGHNA and YNFKEQ.

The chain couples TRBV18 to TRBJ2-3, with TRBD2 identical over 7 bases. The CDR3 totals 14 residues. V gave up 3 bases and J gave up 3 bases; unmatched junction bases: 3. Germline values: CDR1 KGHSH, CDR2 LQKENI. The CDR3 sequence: CASSPPGGTDTQYF. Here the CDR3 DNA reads TGTGCCAGCTCACCCCCGGGAGGTACAGATACGCAGTATTTT.

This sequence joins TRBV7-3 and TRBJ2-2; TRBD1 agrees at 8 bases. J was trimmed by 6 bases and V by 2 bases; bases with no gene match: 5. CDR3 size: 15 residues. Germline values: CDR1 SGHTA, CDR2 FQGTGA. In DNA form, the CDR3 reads TGTGCCAGCAGCTTAGGGACAGGTCTCGCCGGGGAGCTGTTTTTT. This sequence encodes CASSLGTGLAGELFF.

The CDR3 reads CASSVAGSGGALYEQYF. The CDR3 coding sequence is TGTGCCAGCAGCGTAGCTGGGAGCGGGGGGGCTTTGTACGAGCAGTACTTC. The chain carries TRBV9 and TRBJ2-7, with 10 positions matching TRBD2. V gave up 0 bases and J gave up 4 bases; unmatched junction bases: 10. There are 17 residues in the CDR3. Looked up from germline, CDR1 is SGDLS and CDR2 is YYNGEE. Complete variable domain (other parts from reference TRBV9 and TRBJ2-7): DSGVTQTPKHLITATGQRVTLRCSPRSGDLSVYWYQQSLDQGLQFLIQYYNGEERAKGNILERFSAQQFPDLHSELNLSSLELGDSALYFCASSVAGSGGALYEQYFGPGTRLTVT.

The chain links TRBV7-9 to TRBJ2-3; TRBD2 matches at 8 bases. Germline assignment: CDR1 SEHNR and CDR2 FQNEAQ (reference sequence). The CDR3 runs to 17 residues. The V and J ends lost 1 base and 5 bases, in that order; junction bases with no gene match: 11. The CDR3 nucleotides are TGTGCCAGCAGCTTAGGCGTTAGCGGGGACCTGAGAGATACGCAGTATTTT. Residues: CASSLGVSGDLRDTQYF.

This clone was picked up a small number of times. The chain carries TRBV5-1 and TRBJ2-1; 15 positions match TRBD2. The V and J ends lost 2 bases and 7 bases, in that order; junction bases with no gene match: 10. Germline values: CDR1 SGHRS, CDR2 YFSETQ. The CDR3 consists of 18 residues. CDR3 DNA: TGCGCCAGCAGCTTTAGGACTAGCGGGAGGGATGCTTTAAATGAGCAGTTCTTC. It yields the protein CASSFRTSGRDALNEQFF.

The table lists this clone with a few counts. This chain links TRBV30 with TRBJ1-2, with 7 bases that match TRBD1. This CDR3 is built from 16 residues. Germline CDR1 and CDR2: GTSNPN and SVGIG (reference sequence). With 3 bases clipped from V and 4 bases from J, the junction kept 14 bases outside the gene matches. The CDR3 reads CAWRETGTDKRYGYTF. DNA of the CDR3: TGTGCCTGGAGGGAAACCGGGACAGACAAACGCTATGGCTACACCTTC.

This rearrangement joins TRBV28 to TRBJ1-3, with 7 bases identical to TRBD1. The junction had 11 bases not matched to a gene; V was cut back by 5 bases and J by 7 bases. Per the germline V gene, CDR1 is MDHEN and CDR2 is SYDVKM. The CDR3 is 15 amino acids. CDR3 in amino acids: CASSQGQASRNTIYF. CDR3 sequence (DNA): TGTGCCAGCAGTCAAGGACAGGCTTCTAGGAACACCATATATTTT.

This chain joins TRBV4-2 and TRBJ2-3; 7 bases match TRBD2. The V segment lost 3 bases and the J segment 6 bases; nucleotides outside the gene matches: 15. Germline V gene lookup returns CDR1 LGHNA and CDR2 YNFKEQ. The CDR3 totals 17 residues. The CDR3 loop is CASSQERSGPSGDTQYF. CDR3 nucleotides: TGTGCCAGCAGCCAGGAGCGTAGCGGGCCTAGTGGGGATACGCAGTATTTT.

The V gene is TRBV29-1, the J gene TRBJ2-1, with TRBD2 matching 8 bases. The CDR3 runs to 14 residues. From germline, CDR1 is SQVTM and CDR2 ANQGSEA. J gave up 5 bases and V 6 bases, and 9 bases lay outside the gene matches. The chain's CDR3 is CSVKIAGRDNEQFF. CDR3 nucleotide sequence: TGCAGCGTCAAAATAGCGGGACGCGACAATGAGCAGTTCTTC.

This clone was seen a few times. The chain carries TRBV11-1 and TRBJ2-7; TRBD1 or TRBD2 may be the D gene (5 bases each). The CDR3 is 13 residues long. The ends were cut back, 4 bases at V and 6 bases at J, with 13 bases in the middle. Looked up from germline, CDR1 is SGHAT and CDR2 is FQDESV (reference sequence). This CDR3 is CASSSAGTGEQYF. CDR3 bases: TGTGCCAGCAGCTCGGCAGGGACCGGCGAGCAGTACTTC.

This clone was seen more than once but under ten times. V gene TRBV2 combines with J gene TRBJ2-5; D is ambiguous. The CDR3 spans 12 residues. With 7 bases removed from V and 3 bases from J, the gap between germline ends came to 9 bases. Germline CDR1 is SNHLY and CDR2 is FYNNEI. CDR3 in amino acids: CASNDQEETQYF. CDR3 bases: TGTGCCAGCAACGACCAGGAAGAGACCCAGTACTTC.

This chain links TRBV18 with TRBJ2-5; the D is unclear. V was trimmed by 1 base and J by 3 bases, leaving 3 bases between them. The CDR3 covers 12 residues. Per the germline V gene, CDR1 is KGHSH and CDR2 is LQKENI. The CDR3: CASSPQEETQYF. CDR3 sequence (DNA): TGTGCCAGCTCACCACAGGAAGAGACCCAGTACTTC.

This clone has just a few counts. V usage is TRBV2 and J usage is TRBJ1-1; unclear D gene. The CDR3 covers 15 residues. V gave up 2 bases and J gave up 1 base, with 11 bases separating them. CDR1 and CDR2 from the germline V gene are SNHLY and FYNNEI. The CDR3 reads CASSESYIGNTEAFF. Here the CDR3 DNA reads TGTGCCAGCAGTGAATCTTATATAGGGAACACTGAAGCTTTCTTT.

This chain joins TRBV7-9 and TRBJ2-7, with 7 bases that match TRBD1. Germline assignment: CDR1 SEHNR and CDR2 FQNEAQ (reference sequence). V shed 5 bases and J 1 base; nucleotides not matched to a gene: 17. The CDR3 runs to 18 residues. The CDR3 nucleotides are TGTGCCAGCAGCCCGCCCGCCCGACAGGGTAGGAGTTCCTACGAGCAGTACTTC. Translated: CASSPPARQGRSSYEQYF.